This TCR beta chain was identified during a study of cytomegalovirus exposure and HLA in healthy donors. Germline V CDR1 and CDR2: SGDLS, YYNGEE. CDR3 length equals 14 residues. V lost 0 bases and J lost 0, with 7 bases in between. This clone was recorded a few times. Its antigen is not identified. The sample contains more than one DNA sequence encoding this CDR3. The study ran its PCR with 60 Vbeta and 13 Jbeta primers. Measured with immunoSEQ multiplex PCR; TCRdb has only the in-frame clones, and not every one. The sample lists about 76,000 clones, roughly 76% seen once, with about 1.9% in the top ten. Study outcomes and limitations: A missense DCLRE1C variant was associated with V- and J-gene trimming of TCR beta chains in a later analysis, and an independent cohort replicated the association. Some V segments, including TRBV6-2 and TRBV6-3, were excluded as indistinguishable. In a later analysis, most CMV-associated TCR beta chains appeared HLA-restricted. A further, later analysis showed that HLA-associated TCR beta chains (compared with equally common others) were more clonally expanded.

This sequence joins TRBV9 and TRBJ2-7, with TRBD2 as a possible D gene (5 bases). This TCR was recovered from a woman under 40 in good health and CMV-seronegative. The specimen sequenced was PBMCs. The CDR3 nucleotides are TGTGCCAGCAGCGTAGTTGGGAGCTCCTACGAGCAGTACTTC. Translating gives CASSVVGSSYEQYF. The whole variable domain, remainder taken from reference TRBV9 and TRBJ2-7, is DSGVTQTPKHLITATGQRVTLRCSPRSGDLSVYWYQQSLDQGLQFLIQYYNGEERAKGNILERFSAQQFPDLHSELNLSSLELGDSALYFCASSVVGSSYEQYFGPGTRLTVT.